This T cell receptor beta chain was observed in a study of post-analysis software for immune sequencing data. Study results and limitations: Included in a set of several TRBV segments more frequent in patients than controls were TRBV5-6, TRBV5-1 and TRBV20-1.

This CDR3 is 13 amino acids long. V lost 1 base to trimming and J lost 7 bases, with 8 bases between them. CDR1 and CDR2 (germline): LNHNV, YYDKDF (reference sequence). The sample holds many counts of this clonotype. Its target is not known. Sequencing libraries made from TCR beta cDNA carried unique molecular identifiers. Input of about 0.9 to 10 million T cells yielded a few hundred thousand cDNA molecules. MiXCR, run by TCRdb on the PCR reads, gives a single entry per CDR3 protein. The sample has 650,000 to 850,000 distinct CDR3 sequences; about half are singletons. The V gene is TRBV15, the J gene TRBJ2-1; D gene uncertain. The material sequenced was blood. The TCR sequence derives from a girl aged 5-17 years with multiple sclerosis. CDR3 sequence (DNA): TGTGCCACCAGCAGAGGGCCCCAAAATGAGCAGTTCTTC. It is translated as CATSRGPQNEQFF.